This T cell receptor (beta chain) was profiled in a study of shared clonotypes between healthy human individuals. Per germline, CDR1 SGDLS and CDR2 YYNGEE. Trimming left V 0 bases short and J 2 bases short, with 9 bases between. This CDR3 has 16 amino acids. Repertoires were generated with immunoSEQ multiplex PCR, while TCRdb's copy carries only in-frame clones and drops some. The sample shows some 2.1 million clones, roughly 95% of them seen only once. The rearrangement uses TRBV9 and TRBJ1-6, with unresolved D. Material: naive CD4+ T cells sorted from blood. Subset defined: CD45RA+ positively selected. The receptor was derived from a man aged 18 to 35 in good health. DNA of the CDR3: TGTGCCAGCAGCGTAGGGGTTTACCCCTATAATTCACCCCTCCACTTT. Its protein is CASSVGVYPYNSPLHF.